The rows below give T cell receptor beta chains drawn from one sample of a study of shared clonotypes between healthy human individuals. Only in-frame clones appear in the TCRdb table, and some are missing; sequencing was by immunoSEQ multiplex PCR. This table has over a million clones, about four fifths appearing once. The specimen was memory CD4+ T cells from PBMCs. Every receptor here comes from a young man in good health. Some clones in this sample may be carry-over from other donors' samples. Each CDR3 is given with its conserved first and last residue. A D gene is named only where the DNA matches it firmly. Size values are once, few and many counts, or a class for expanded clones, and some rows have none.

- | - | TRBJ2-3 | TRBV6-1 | CASSEAQIDTQYF | TGTGCCAGCAGTGAAGCGCAAATAGATACGCAGTATTTT
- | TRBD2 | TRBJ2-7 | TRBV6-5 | CASSYRGTTTYEQYF | TGTGCCAGCAGTTACCGGGGGACTACCACCTACGAGCAGTACTTC
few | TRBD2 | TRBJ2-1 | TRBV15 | CATSRELAQYNEQFF | TGTGCCACCAGCAGAGAACTAGCGCAGTACAATGAGCAGTTCTTC
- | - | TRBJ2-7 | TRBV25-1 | CAIQGIPYEQYF | TGTGCGATCCAGGGTATCCCCTACGAGCAGTACTTC
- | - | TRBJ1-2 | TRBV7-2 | CASSLVGGQAIYGYTF | TGTGCCAGCAGCTTAGTAGGAGGCCAGGCTATCTATGGCTACACCTTC
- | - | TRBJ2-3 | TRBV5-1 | CASSWGLYTDTQYF | TGCGCCAGCAGCTGGGGGCTATACACAGATACGCAGTATTTT
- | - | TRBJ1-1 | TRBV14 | CASSHSTSEAFF | TGTGCCAGCAGCCATTCCACCTCGGAAGCTTTCTTT
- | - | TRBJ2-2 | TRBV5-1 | CASSFSRVGELFF | TGCGCCAGCAGCTTTAGCCGGGTAGGGGAGCTGTTTTTT
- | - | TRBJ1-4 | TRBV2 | CASTEHTDATNEKLFF | TGTGCCAGCACCGAACATACAGATGCAACTAATGAAAAACTGTTTTTT
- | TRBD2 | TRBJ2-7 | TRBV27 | CASSGLATLDEQYF | TGTGCCAGCAGCGGACTAGCGACACTCGACGAGCAGTACTTC
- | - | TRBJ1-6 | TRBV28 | CASSLFSSPLHF | TGTGCCAGCAGTTTGTTTTCCTCACCCCTCCACTTT
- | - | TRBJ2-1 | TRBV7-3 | CASSSGLFGEQFF | TGTGCCAGCAGCTCAGGACTTTTCGGTGAGCAGTTCTTC
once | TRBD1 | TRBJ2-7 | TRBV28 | CASRGTGKYEQYF | TGTGCCAGCAGAGGGACAGGGAAATACGAGCAGTACTTC